A single sample is the source of the 14 T cell receptor beta chains below, sequenced in a study of blood T cell repertoires in COVID-19. Assay: immunoSEQ multiplex PCR; the TCRdb copy retains only in-frame clones and omits some. The sample comprises 400,000 to 500,000 clones, 80% to 90% of which are singletons, and almost 1.5% rests with the top ten. The sample was peripheral blood. All receptors derive from a woman younger than 45 with active or convalescent COVID-19.

CDR3 protein: CASLTGIGNYGYTF. The DNA of the CDR3 is TGTGCCAGTCTTACAGGGATAGGCAACTATGGCTACACCTTC. This chain links TRBV6-5 with TRBJ1-2; TRBD1 is a possible D gene (6 bases). Trimming took 9 bases from V and 2 from J, leaving 16 bases between them. Germline loops: CDR1 MNHEY, CDR2 SVGAGI. This CDR3 spans 14 amino acids.

The chain has TRBV4-1 and TRBJ1-2; tentative D call: TRBD1 (5 bases). Germline V CDR1 and CDR2: MGHRA, YSYEKL. Trimming pared 0 bases from V and 2 bases from J, leaving 7 bases between. CDR3 length equals 14 residues. The CDR3 bases are TGCGCCAGCAGCCAAGAACAGGCAAACTATGGCTACACCTTC. Translating it yields CASSQEQANYGYTF.

V is TRBV25-1 and J is TRBJ2-7; 10 bases line up with TRBD2. Losses at the gene ends were 5 bases for V and 3 bases for J; bases not matched to a gene: 1. This CDR3 spans 13 amino acids. The germline gives CDR1 MGHDK, CDR2 SYGVNS. The CDR3 loop is CASSWTSGYEQYF. The CDR3 bases are TGTGCCAGCAGTTGGACTAGCGGCTACGAGCAGTACTTC.

The chain combines TRBV6-6 with TRBJ1-3; no reliable D call. The V gene lost 5 bases and the J gene lost 7 bases, with 15 bases spanning the gap. This CDR3 contains 14 residues. Germline V CDR1 and CDR2: MNHNY, SVGAGI (reference sequence). In DNA form, the CDR3 reads TGTGCCAGCAGTCATAGCGGGGTAGGGAACACCATATATTTT. Protein product: CASSHSGVGNTIYF.

J is TRBJ2-2 and V is TRBV4-1; perhaps TRBD1 as D (6 bases). Germline CDR1 reads MGHRA; CDR2 reads YSYEKL. The CDR3 runs to 14 residues. Deletions cut 7 bases from V and 4 bases from J, with 13 bases between. The CDR3 coding sequence is TGCGCCAGCAACAGGGACATAGGCACCGGGGAGCTGTTTTTT. Encoded protein: CASNRDIGTGELFF.

The J gene is TRBJ1-2, the V gene TRBV5-1, with TRBD1 as a possible D gene (5 bases). Germline loops: CDR1 SGHRS, CDR2 YFSETQ. Trimming left V 0 bases short and J 4 bases short, with 19 bases between. The CDR3 sequence is 17 residues long. DNA of the CDR3: TGCGCCAGCAGCTTGGCCTTTGGGGCAGAGACAATCTATGGCTACACCTTC. The encoded protein is CASSLAFGAETIYGYTF.

This chain links TRBV15 with TRBJ2-5; 7 bases map to TRBD2. The trim removed 3 bases at V and 0 bases at J, leaving 7 bases unmatched. CDR3 length: 16 amino acids. From germline, CDR1 is LNHNV and CDR2 YYDKDF (reference sequence). The CDR3 here is CATSSGLVANQETQYF. The CDR3 DNA reads TGTGCCACCAGCAGCGGACTAGTAGCTAACCAAGAGACCCAGTACTTC.

This clone has just a few counts. The V gene is TRBV19, the J gene TRBJ1-2, with 9 bases aligning to TRBD1. CDR3 length equals 16 residues. Germline V gene data show CDR1 as LNHDA and CDR2 as SQIVND (reference sequence). The V segment lost 5 bases and the J segment 2 bases; nucleotides outside the gene matches: 9. CDR3 nucleotide sequence: TGTGCCAGTAGTGTCGGACAGGGGATATCGAACTATGGCTACACCTTC. This codes for CASSVGQGISNYGYTF. Complete variable domain (other parts from reference TRBV19 and TRBJ1-2): DGGITQSPKYLFRKEGQNVTLSCEQNLNHDAMYWYRQDPGQGLRLIYYSQIVNDFQKGDIAEGYSVSREKKESFPLTVTSAQKNPTAFYLCASSVGQGISNYGYTFGSGTRLTVV.

The chain joins TRBV7-9 to TRBJ2-7, with TRBD1 matching over 7 bases. The junction had 4 bases not matched to a gene; V was cut back by 5 bases and J by 6 bases. The CDR3 runs to 12 residues. Germline V CDR1 and CDR2: SEHNR, FQNEAQ (reference sequence). The CDR3 DNA follows: TGTGCCAGCAGCCCTACAGGGGTCGAGCAGTACTTC. Its protein product is CASSPTGVEQYF.

The chain uses TRBV18 and TRBJ2-3; 7 nucleotides line up with TRBD1. The V segment lost 0 bases and the J segment 6 bases; nucleotides outside the gene matches: 6. The CDR3 spans 15 residues. The germline V gene has CDR1 KGHSH and CDR2 LQKENI. The CDR3 loop reads CASSPPTGEYDTQYF. CDR3 sequence (DNA): TGTGCCAGCTCACCACCAACAGGGGAGTACGATACGCAGTATTTT.

The V call is TRBV2, the J call TRBJ2-7; 7 bases match TRBD1. V was pared by 5 bases and J by 0 bases, with 4 bases of the junction left unmatched. The CDR3 totals 14 residues. Per the germline V gene, CDR1 is SNHLY and CDR2 is FYNNEI. The CDR3 protein is CASSKDRSSYEQYF. The CDR3 nucleotides read TGTGCCAGCAGTAAGGACAGGAGCTCCTACGAGCAGTACTTC.

This clone was detected only once. The chain carries TRBV5-1 and TRBJ2-3; 7 nucleotides line up with TRBD1. Germline CDR1 reads SGHRS; CDR2 reads YFSETQ. The CDR3 consists of 15 residues. Unmatched junction bases numbered 5, after V lost 0 bases and J lost 4 bases. CDR3 loop: CASSLGGQGADTQYF. DNA of the CDR3: TGCGCCAGCAGCTTGGGTGGCCAGGGGGCAGATACGCAGTATTTT.

The chain employs TRBV29-1 and TRBJ2-1; possible D gene TRBD2, 6 bases. Looked up from germline, CDR1 is SQVTM and CDR2 is ANQGSEA. The CDR3 consists of 12 residues. Trimming took 2 bases from V and 8 from J, leaving 10 bases between them. The CDR3 region is CSVERGFDEQFF. As DNA, the CDR3 is TGCAGCGTTGAACGGGGGTTCGATGAGCAGTTCTTC.

The chain couples TRBV4-1 to TRBJ2-2; a weak D match, TRBD1 (7 bases). The CDR3 runs to 16 residues. Trimming pared 1 base from V and 0 bases from J, leaving 9 bases between. Germline V gene lookup returns CDR1 MGHRA and CDR2 YSYEKL. The CDR3 region is CASSQGGTANTGELFF. The DNA of the CDR3 is TGCGCCAGCAGCCAAGGCGGGACAGCGAACACCGGGGAGCTGTTTTTT.